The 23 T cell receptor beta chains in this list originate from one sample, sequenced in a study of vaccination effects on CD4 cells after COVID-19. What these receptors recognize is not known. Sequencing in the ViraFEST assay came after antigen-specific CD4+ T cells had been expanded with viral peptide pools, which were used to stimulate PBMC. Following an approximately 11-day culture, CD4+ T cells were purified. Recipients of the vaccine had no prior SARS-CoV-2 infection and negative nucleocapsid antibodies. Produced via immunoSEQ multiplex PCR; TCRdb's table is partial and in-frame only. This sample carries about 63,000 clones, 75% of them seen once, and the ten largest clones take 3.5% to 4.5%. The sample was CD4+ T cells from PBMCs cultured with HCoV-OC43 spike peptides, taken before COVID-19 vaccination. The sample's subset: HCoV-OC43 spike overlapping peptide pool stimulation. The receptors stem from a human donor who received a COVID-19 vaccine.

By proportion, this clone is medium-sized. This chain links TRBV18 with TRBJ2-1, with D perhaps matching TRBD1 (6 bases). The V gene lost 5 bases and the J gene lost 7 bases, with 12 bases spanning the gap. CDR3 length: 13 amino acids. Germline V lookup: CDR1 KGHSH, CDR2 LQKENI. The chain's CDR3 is CASSAGQFNEQFF. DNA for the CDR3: TGTGCCAGCTCAGCCGGACAGTTTAATGAGCAGTTCTTC.

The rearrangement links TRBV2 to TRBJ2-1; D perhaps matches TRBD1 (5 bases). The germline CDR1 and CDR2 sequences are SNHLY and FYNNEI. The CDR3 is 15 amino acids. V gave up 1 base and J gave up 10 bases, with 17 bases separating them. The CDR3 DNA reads TGTGCCAGCAGTGAAGAGAGTAGGGGATCAGGGGAGCAGTTCTTC. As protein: CASSEESRGSGEQFF.

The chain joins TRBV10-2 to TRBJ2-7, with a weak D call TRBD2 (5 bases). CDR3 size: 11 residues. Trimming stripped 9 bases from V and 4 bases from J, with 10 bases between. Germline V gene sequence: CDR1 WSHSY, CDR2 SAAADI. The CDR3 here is CASSAGYEQYV. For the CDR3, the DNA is TGCGCCAGTAGCGCAGGATACGAGCAGTACGTC.

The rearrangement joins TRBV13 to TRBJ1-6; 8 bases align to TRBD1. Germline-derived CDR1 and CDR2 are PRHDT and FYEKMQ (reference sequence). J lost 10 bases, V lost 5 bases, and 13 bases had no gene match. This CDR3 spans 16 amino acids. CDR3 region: CASSRPGQDGDSPLHF. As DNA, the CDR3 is TGTGCCAGCAGCCGGCCGGGACAGGACGGAGACTCACCCCTCCACTTT. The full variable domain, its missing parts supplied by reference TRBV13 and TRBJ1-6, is AAGVIQSPRHLIKEKRETATLKCYPIPRHDTVYWYQQGPGQDPQFLISFYEKMQSDKGSIPDRFSAQQFSDYHSELNMSSLELGDSALYFCASSRPGQDGDSPLHFGNGTRLTVT.

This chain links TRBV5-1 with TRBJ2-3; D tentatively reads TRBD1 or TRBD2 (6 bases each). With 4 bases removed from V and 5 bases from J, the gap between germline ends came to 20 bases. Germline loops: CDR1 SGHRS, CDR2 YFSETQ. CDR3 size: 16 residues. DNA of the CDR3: TGCGCCAGCAGCCCCCGGATGGGGGGCAGTGGAGATACGCAGTATTTT. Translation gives CASSPRMGGSGDTQYF.

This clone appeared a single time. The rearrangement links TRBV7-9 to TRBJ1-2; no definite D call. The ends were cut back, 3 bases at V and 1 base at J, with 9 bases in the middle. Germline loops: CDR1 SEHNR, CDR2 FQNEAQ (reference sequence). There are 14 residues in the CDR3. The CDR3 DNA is TGTGCCAGCAGCTTGGGCAGAGATAACTATGGCTACACCTTC. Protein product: CASSLGRDNYGYTF.

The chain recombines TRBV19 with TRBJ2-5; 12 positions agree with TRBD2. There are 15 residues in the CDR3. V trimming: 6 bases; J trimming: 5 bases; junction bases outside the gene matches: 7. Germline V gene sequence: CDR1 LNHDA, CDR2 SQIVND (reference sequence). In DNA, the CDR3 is TGTGCCAGTAGCTTTCTAGCGGGGGGGCGGGAGACCCAGTACTTC. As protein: CASSFLAGGRETQYF.

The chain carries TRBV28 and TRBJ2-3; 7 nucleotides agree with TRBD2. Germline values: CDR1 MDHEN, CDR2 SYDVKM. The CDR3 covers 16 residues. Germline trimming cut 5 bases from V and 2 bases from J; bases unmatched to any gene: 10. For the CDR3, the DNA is TGTGCCAGCAGTCAACCGCGGGGGTCCTACACAGATACGCAGTATTTT. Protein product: CASSQPRGSYTDTQYF. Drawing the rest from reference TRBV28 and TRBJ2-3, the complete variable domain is DVKVTQSSRYLVKRTGEKVFLECVQDMDHENMFWYRQDPGLGLRLIYFSYDVKMKEKGDIPEGYSVSREKKERFSLILESASTNQTSMYLCASSQPRGSYTDTQYFGPGTRLTVL.

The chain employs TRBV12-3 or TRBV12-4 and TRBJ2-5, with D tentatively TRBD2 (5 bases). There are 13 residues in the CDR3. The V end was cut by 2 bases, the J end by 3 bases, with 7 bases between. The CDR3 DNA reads TGTGCCAGCAGTTTACGGGGTAAAGAGACCCAGTACTTC. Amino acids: CASSLRGKETQYF.

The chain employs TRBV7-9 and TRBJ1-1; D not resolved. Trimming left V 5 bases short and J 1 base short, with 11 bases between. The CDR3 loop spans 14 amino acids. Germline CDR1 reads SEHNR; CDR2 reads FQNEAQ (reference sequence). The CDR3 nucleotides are TGTGCCAGCAGCCCCCGGTGGGGGAACACTGAAGCTTTCTTT. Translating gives CASSPRWGNTEAFF.

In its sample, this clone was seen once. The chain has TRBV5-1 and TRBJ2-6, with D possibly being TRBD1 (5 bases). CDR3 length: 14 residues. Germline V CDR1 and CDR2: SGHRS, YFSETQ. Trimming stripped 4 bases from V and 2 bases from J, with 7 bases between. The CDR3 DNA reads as TGCGCCAGCAGCGCGGACACTGGGGCCAACGTCCTGACTTTC. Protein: CASSADTGANVLTF.

CDR3 coding DNA: TGTGCCAGCATCCGTGGGGGCCTCAGCTATGGCTACACCTTC. Translating it yields CASIRGGLSYGYTF. This chain connects TRBV7-2 to TRBJ1-2; possible D gene TRBD1, 6 bases. Trimming left V 7 bases short and J 4 bases short, with 16 bases between. This CDR3 spans 14 amino acids. Germline CDR1 is SGHTA and CDR2 is FQGNSA.

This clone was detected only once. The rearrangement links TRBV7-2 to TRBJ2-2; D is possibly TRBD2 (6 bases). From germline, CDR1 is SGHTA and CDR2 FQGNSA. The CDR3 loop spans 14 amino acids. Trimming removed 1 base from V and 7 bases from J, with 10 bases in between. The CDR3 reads CASSLGLDGGELFF. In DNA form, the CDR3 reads TGTGCCAGCAGCTTAGGACTAGACGGCGGGGAGCTGTTTTTT.

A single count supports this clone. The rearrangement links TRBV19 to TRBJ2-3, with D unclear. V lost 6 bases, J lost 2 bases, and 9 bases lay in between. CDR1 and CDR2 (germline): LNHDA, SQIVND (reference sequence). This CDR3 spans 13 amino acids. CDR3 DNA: TGTGCCAGTAGGGGCAGAAACACAGATACGCAGTATTTT. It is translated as CASRGRNTDTQYF. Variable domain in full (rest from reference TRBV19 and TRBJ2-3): DGGITQSPKYLFRKEGQNVTLSCEQNLNHDAMYWYRQDPGQGLRLIYYSQIVNDFQKGDIAEGYSVSREKKESFPLTVTSAQKNPTAFYLCASRGRNTDTQYFGPGTRLTVL.

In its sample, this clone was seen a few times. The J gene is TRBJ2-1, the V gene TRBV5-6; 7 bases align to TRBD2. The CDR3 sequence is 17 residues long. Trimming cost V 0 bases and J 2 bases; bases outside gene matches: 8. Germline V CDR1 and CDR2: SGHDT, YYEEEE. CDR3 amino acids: CASSLGFGGTPYNEQFF. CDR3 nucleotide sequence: TGTGCCAGCAGCTTGGGTTTCGGGGGGACCCCCTACAATGAGCAGTTCTTC.

Here the CDR3 reads CASSYSGTGPQETQYF. In DNA form, the CDR3 reads TGTGCCAGCAGTTACTCGGGGACAGGGCCTCAAGAGACCCAGTACTTC. This chain links TRBV6-5 with TRBJ2-5; the match to TRBD1 covers 9 bases. Germline V lookup: CDR1 MNHEY, CDR2 SVGAGI. The CDR3 runs to 16 residues. Trimming took 0 bases from V and 2 from J; bases not matched to a gene: 4.

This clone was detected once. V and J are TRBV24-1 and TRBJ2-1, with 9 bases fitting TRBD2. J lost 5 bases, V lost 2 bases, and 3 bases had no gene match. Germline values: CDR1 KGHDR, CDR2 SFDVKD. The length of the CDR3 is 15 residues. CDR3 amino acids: CATSDYAGGHNEQFF. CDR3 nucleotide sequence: TGTGCCACCAGTGATTACGCGGGGGGGCACAATGAGCAGTTCTTC.

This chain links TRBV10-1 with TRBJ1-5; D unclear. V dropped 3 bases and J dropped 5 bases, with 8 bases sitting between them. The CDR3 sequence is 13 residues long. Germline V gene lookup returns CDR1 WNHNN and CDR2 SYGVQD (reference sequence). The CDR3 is CASSDYRDQPQHF. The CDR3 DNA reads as TGCGCCAGCAGTGATTATAGGGATCAGCCCCAGCATTTT.

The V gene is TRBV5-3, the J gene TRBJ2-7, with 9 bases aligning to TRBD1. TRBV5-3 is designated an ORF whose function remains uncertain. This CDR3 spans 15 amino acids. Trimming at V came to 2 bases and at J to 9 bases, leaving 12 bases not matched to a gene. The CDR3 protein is CARSFGTGNWSAQYV. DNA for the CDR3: TGTGCCAGAAGCTTTGGGACAGGGAATTGGTCGGCGCAGTACGTC.

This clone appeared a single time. CDR3 nucleotides: TGTGCCAGCAGCTTCCAGGGATTCTACGAGCAGTACGTC. It translates to CASSFQGFYEQYV. The chain uses TRBV11-2 and TRBJ2-7, with a tentative D call TRBD1 (5 bases). This CDR3 is built from 13 residues. V dropped 3 bases and J dropped 3 bases, with 9 bases sitting between them. Looked up from germline, CDR1 is SGHAT and CDR2 is FQNNGV.

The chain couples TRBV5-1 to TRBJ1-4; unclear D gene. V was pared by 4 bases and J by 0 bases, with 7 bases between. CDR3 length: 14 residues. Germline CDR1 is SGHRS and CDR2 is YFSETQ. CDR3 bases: TGCGCCAGCAGCCCGAGCGCAACTAATGAAAAACTGTTTTTT. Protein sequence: CASSPSATNEKLFF.

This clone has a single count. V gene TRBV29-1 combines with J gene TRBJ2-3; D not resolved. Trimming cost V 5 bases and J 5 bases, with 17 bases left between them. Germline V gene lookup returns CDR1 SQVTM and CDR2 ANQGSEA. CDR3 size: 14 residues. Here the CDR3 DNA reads TGCAGCGTTCGTCTACAGCACATTCAAGATACGCAGTATTTT. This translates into CSVRLQHIQDTQYF.

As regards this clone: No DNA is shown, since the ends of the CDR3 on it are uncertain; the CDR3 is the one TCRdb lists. The CDR3 reads CASSSSRQGRREQYV. The chain joins TRBV6-6 to TRBJ2-7; TRBD1, the D gene given by the table, was not confirmed from the DNA. The CDR3 numbers 15 amino acids, ends counted. Germline loops: CDR1 MNHNY, CDR2 SVGAGI (reference sequence).